These 20 T cell receptor beta chains were all obtained from the same sample, sequenced in a study of T and B cells in COVID-19 patients. BIOMED2 TRB-A/B primer pools were used in multiplex TRB PCR. TCRdb used MiXCR to reprocess the multiplex PCR reads, holding one entry per CDR3 protein. Among approximately 17,000 distinct CDR3 sequences listed, 27% were seen once. Each TRB amplification used about 250-550 ng of genomic DNA from blood. Specimen: blood. The receptors stem from a human donor who had recovered from COVID-19.

The chain combines TRBV18 with TRBJ1-3; D gene unclear. There are 15 residues in the CDR3. V was trimmed by 3 bases and J by 1 base, leaving 10 bases between them. Per germline, CDR1 KGHSH and CDR2 LQKENI. The CDR3 spells CASSPQEGSGNTIYF. The CDR3 DNA reads as TGTGCCAGCTCACCTCAAGAGGGATCTGGAAACACCATATATTTT.

The V gene is TRBV11-2, the J gene TRBJ2-1; D gene unclear. The V gene's germline CDR1 is SGHAT and CDR2 FQNNGV. V lost 3 bases and J 6 bases, leaving 21 bases between the germline ends. The CDR3 extends over 17 amino acids. In DNA, the CDR3 is TGTGCCAGCAGCTTCCCCTCGGCCGGGCGGTCCGCCAATGAGCAGTTCTTC. It codes for CASSFPSAGRSANEQFF.

The chain couples TRBV7-9 to TRBJ2-7; the match to TRBD2 covers 9 bases. CDR1 and CDR2 from the germline V gene are SEHNR and FQNEAQ (reference sequence). Germline trimming cut 7 bases from V and 4 bases from J; bases unmatched to any gene: 23. The CDR3 has 19 residues. The CDR3 nucleotides are TGTGCCAGCACTATCGTGGTTGGAGTTAGCGGGAGAGCTGATTACGAGCAGTACTTC. As protein: CASTIVVGVSGRADYEQYF.

This clonotype was seen only once. The J gene is TRBJ2-7, the V gene TRBV6-6; 9 nucleotides align to TRBD1. Germline trimming cut 2 bases from V and 3 bases from J; bases unmatched to any gene: 5. The CDR3 runs to 15 residues. Germline CDR1 MNHNY, CDR2 SVGAGI (reference sequence). The CDR3 is CASSYAGTGHYEQYF. Here the CDR3 DNA reads TGTGCCAGCAGTTACGCCGGGACAGGGCACTACGAGCAGTACTTC.

V and J are TRBV30 and TRBJ2-7; D is undetermined. V lost 0 bases, J lost 3 bases, and 21 bases lay in between. The CDR3 is made up of 17 amino acids. Germline assignment: CDR1 GTSNPN and CDR2 SVGIG (reference sequence). The CDR3 DNA reads as TGTGCCTGGAGTGTGGTGTGGCCAGGACGTCGAATCTACGAGCAGTACTTC. It encodes CAWSVVWPGRRIYEQYF.

Judged by abundance, this clonotype is medium-sized. The chain has TRBV7-2 and TRBJ2-7, with a tentative D call TRBD2 (6 bases). The germline V gene has CDR1 SGHTA and CDR2 FQGNSA. The CDR3 is 13 residues long. With 7 bases removed from V and 2 bases from J, the gap between germline ends came to 12 bases. The CDR3 nucleotides are TGTGCCAGCACCCCTGGGAGGACCTACGAGCAGTACTTC. Amino acid sequence: CASTPGRTYEQYF.

This clonotype was picked up many times. V gene TRBV27 combines with J gene TRBJ2-5; D tentatively reads TRBD1 or TRBD2 (5 bases each). The CDR3 has 16 amino acids. Germline CDR1 and CDR2: MNHEY and SMNVEV (reference sequence). The germline V and J ends were trimmed by 0 bases and 7 bases, with 18 bases remaining between them. The CDR3 loop is CASSLSSTRGARTQYF. In DNA, the CDR3 is TGTGCCAGCAGTTTATCGTCGACCCGAGGGGCAAGGACCCAGTACTTC.

In this sample, this clonotype turned up many times. V and J are TRBV6-2 or TRBV6-3 and TRBJ2-7; perhaps TRBD2 as D (5 bases). The CDR3 extends over 19 amino acids. The germline V gene encodes CDR1 MNHEY and CDR2 SVGEGT. V was cut by 2 bases and J by 0 bases, with 23 bases left in between. The CDR3 coding sequence is TGTGCCAGCAGTTACCAACGGGGTCCCCCCCAATCCAGCTCCTACGAGCAGTACTTC. Protein sequence: CASSYQRGPPQSSSYEQYF.

By sample share, this clonotype is medium-sized (0.01 to 0.1%). The chain links TRBV6-1 to TRBJ1-2; D gene unclear. V was trimmed by 3 bases and J by 7 bases, leaving 6 bases between them. The CDR3 consists of 11 residues. Germline V gives CDR1 MNHNS, CDR2 SASEGT. The CDR3 reads CASSDLGGYTF. Here the CDR3 DNA reads TGTGCCAGCAGTGACCTGGGTGGCTACACCTTC.

This chain uses TRBV5-4 with TRBJ2-5; D is tentatively TRBD1 or TRBD2 (5 bases each). In germline, CDR1 is SGHNT, CDR2 YYREEE (reference sequence). The V end was cut by 2 bases, the J end by 4 bases, with 12 bases between. The CDR3 totals 14 residues. The CDR3 loop is CASSFSSGRETQYF. The CDR3 DNA reads TGTGCCAGCAGCTTCAGTTCAGGGAGAGAGACCCAGTACTTC.

This clonotype ranks as medium-sized. J is TRBJ2-5 and V is TRBV19, with D hard to call. This CDR3 contains 13 residues. Germline V gene data show CDR1 as LNHDA and CDR2 as SQIVND (reference sequence). V lost 6 bases to trimming and J lost 1 base, with 9 bases between them. Here the CDR3 DNA reads TGTGCCAGTAGGAAGTCTGTCCAAGAGACCCAGTACTTC. Residues: CASRKSVQETQYF.

This chain links TRBV6-2 or TRBV6-3 with TRBJ1-1; D perhaps matches TRBD1 (5 bases). The germline CDR1 and CDR2 sequences are MNHEY and SVGEGT. The V end lost 1 base, the J end lost 0 bases, and 6 bases lay between the germline ends. There are 14 residues in the CDR3. DNA of the CDR3: TGTGCCAGCAGTTACTTGGGGCTGAACACTGAAGCTTTCTTT. Translating gives CASSYLGLNTEAFF.

This clonotype was detected a few times. The rearrangement links TRBV6-1 to TRBJ2-2, with D possibly being TRBD2 (7 bases). Germline V gives CDR1 MNHNS, CDR2 SASEGT. This CDR3 is built from 15 residues. Trimming pared 6 bases from V and 4 bases from J, leaving 15 bases between. The CDR3 here is CASRWEGGSTGELFF. The CDR3 DNA is TGTGCCAGCAGGTGGGAGGGGGGGTCCACCGGGGAGCTGTTTTTT.

This clonotype was found a few times. V is TRBV19 and J is TRBJ1-1; 8 bases align to TRBD1. The CDR3 contains 12 residues. Trimming at V came to 9 bases and at J to 8 bases, leaving 8 bases not matched to a gene. Germline V gene sequence: CDR1 LNHDA, CDR2 SQIVND (reference sequence). The CDR3 DNA is TGTGCCAGCGCGCAACGGACAGGGGAAGCTTTCTTT. It codes for CASAQRTGEAFF.

There are a few counts of this clonotype. The chain couples TRBV12-3 or TRBV12-4 to TRBJ1-1; tentatively, D is TRBD1 (5 bases). The CDR3 has 13 amino acids. V lost 7 bases to trimming and J lost 0 bases, with 9 bases between them. CDR3 protein: CASKQQVNTEAFF. The CDR3 nucleotides are TGTGCCAGCAAACAACAGGTGAACACTGAAGCTTTCTTT.

This clonotype was seen a single time. Being one base from a much bigger clone, this may be a read error. Lacking the conserved final phenylalanine or tryptophan, this CDR3 likely reflects a read error. The rearrangement joins TRBV27 to TRBJ2-7, with unresolved D. The CDR3 has 15 amino acids. The V end lost 2 bases, the J end lost 2 bases, and 13 bases lay between the germline ends. Germline CDR1 MNHEY, CDR2 SMNVEV (reference sequence). CDR3 sequence (DNA): TGTGCCAGCAGTTTAGGTAGTGCCTCGACCTACGAGCAGTACTAC. Its translation is CASSLGSASTYEQYY.

This clonotype was counted ten times or more. V gene TRBV19 combines with J gene TRBJ1-4, with TRBD1 matching over 7 bases. The CDR3 consists of 15 residues. CDR1 is LNHDA and CDR2 is SQIVND in the germline V gene (reference sequence). The trim removed 1 base at V and 11 bases at J, leaving 10 bases unmatched. In DNA, the CDR3 is TGTGCCAGTAGTATAGTGCGGTCACAGACAGGGAAACTGTTTTTT. Translation: CASSIVRSQTGKLFF.

V usage is TRBV6-5 and J usage is TRBJ1-2; TRBD1 is a possible D gene (6 bases). Germline V CDR1 and CDR2: MNHEY, SVGAGI. Trimming took 7 bases from V and 6 from J, leaving 15 bases between them. CDR3 length equals 13 residues. The CDR3 loop is CASTKRGGNGYTF. In DNA form, the CDR3 reads TGTGCCAGCACCAAAAGGGGGGGAAATGGCTACACCTTC.

This clonotype occurred a few times. CDR3: CASSPLLLGDTQYF. Here the CDR3 DNA reads TGTGCCAGCAGCCCGCTTCTCTTAGGGGATACGCAGTATTTT. The chain carries TRBV14 and TRBJ2-3; no definite D call. This CDR3 comprises 14 residues. Germline values: CDR1 SGHDN, CDR2 FVKESK. V lost 4 bases to trimming and J lost 6 bases, with 14 bases between them.

This clonotype has ten or more counts. This chain joins TRBV18 and TRBJ2-7; D ambiguous. The CDR3 consists of 11 residues. Trimming removed 2 bases from V and 7 bases from J, with 6 bases in between. The V gene's germline CDR1 is KGHSH and CDR2 LQKENI. CDR3 amino acids: CASSPALEQYF. The CDR3 DNA sequence: TGTGCCAGCTCACCAGCCTTAGAGCAGTACTTC. Full variable domain (remainder filled in from reference TRBV18 and TRBJ2-7): NAGVMQNPRHLVRRRGQEARLRCSPMKGHSHVYWYRQLPEEGLKFMVYLQKENIIDESGMPKERFSAEFPKEGPSILRIQQVVRGDSAAYFCASSPALEQYFGPGTRLTVT.